These T cell receptor beta chains were read from a single sample in a study of T cell repertoires in cytomegalovirus infection. In TCRdb, the reads were re-called with MiXCR into one record per CDR3 protein. The repertoire holds under 850,000 distinct CDR3 sequences, with 35% as singletons. The sequenced sample was PBMCs. The receptors stem from a human donor in good health (CMV status not recorded). Some clones in this sample may be carry-over from other donors' samples. The CDR3 runs from the conserved cysteine through the conserved F or W. A D gene is named only where the DNA matches it firmly. The size entry is marked missing in some rows and otherwise reads once, few, many or a size class.

V gene	clone size	J gene	D gene	CDR3 protein	CDR3 DNA
TRBV9	few	TRBJ2-3	TRBD1	CASSPSTGTGSLDTQYF	TGTGCCAGCAGCCCCTCGACCGGGACAGGGTCTCTTGATACGCAGTATTTT
TRBV28	few	TRBJ1-5	NA	CASSFLRTASNQPQHF	TGTGCCAGCAGTTTTCTCCGGACAGCTAGCAATCAGCCCCAGCATTTT
TRBV24-1	NA	TRBJ2-1	NA	CATSGRGSFSYNEQFF	TGTGCCACCAGTGGTCGGGGGAGTTTTTCTTACAATGAGCAGTTCTTC
TRBV7-9	NA	TRBJ1-5	NA	CASSLARPNQPQHF	TGTGCCAGCAGCTTAGCCCGGCCCAATCAGCCCCAGCATTTT
TRBV28	NA	TRBJ2-3	TRBD2	CASSWAGVGDTQYF	TGTGCCAGCAGTTGGGCGGGAGTGGGAGATACGCAGTATTTT
TRBV4-1	few	TRBJ1-5	NA	CASSQEGQPQHF	TGCGCCAGCAGCCAAGAGGGTCAGCCCCAGCATTTT
TRBV24-1	NA	TRBJ2-2	NA	CATSDFAHANTGELFF	TGTGCCACCAGTGATTTCGCACACGCGAACACCGGGGAGCTGTTTTTT
TRBV7-2	many	TRBJ1-4	TRBD1	CASSLSRGNEKLFF	TGTGCCAGCAGCTTAAGCAGGGGGAATGAAAAACTGTTTTTT
TRBV29-1	NA	TRBJ2-3	NA	CSGAPVTDTQYF	TGCAGCGGGGCGCCAGTCACAGATACGCAGTATTTT
TRBV28	NA	TRBJ1-2	NA	CASTPSPPYSAYGYTF	TGTGCCAGCACCCCCTCCCCACCCTATTCCGCATATGGCTACACCTTC
TRBV28	NA	TRBJ1-2	NA	CASSQRGEGGYTF	TGTGCCAGCAGTCAAAGGGGCGAGGGAGGCTACACCTTC
TRBV5-1	NA	TRBJ2-5	TRBD2	CASSYPSGDQETQYF	TGCGCCAGCAGCTACCCTAGCGGGGACCAAGAGACCCAGTACTTC
TRBV29-1	NA	TRBJ1-1	NA	CSVKTGNTEAFF	TGCAGCGTGAAGACGGGGAACACTGAAGCTTTCTTT
TRBV7-6	NA	TRBJ1-1	NA	CASSPAGLGEAFF	TGTGCCAGCAGCCCCGCAGGGCTCGGGGAAGCTTTCTTT
TRBV28	NA	TRBJ2-1	TRBD2	CASSFTLAGGGYNEQFF	TGTGCCAGCAGTTTTACCCTAGCGGGGGGCGGGTATAATGAGCAGTTCTTC